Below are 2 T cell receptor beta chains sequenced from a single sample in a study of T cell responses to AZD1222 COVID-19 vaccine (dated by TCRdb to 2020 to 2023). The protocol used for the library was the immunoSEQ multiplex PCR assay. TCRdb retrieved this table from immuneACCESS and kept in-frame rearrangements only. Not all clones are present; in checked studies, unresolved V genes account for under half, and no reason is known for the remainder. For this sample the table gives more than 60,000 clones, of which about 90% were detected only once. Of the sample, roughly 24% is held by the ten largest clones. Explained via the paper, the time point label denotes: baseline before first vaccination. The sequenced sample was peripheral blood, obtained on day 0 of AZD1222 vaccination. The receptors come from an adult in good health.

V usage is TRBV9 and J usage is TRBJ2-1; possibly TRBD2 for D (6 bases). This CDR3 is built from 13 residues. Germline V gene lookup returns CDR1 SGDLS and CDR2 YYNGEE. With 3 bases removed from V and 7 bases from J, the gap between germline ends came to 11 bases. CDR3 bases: TGTGCCAGCAGCGCATGGGGAGGTAATGAGCAGTTCTTC. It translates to CASSAWGGNEQFF.

CDR3 DNA sequence: TGCGCCAGCAGCCAAGAACCGGCCCTGTCGTTAAACTATGGCTACACCTTC. Residues: CASSQEPALSLNYGYTF. The chain joins TRBV4-3 to TRBJ1-2, with no clear D. The germline V gene encodes CDR1 LGHNA and CDR2 YSLEER. The CDR3 length is 17 residues. Between the trimmed V and J ends, which lost 0 bases and 2 bases, there was a span of 16 bases.